This TCR beta chain is from a study of cytomegalovirus exposure and HLA in healthy donors. Regarding donors, all were healthy bone marrow donors. 13 Jbeta primers and 60 Vbeta primers were used for the PCR. Method: immunoSEQ multiplex PCR; TCRdb's copy keeps in-frame clones and lacks some. The sample holds around 120,000 clones, about 78% seen once. The length of the CDR3 is 15 residues. Germline V gene lookup returns CDR1 SGHTA and CDR2 FQGNSA. Deletions cut 4 bases from V and 2 bases from J, with 13 bases between. The chain carries TRBV7-2 and TRBJ2-3, with D possibly matching TRBD2 (6 bases). This receptor was identified in a human donor in good health. The source material was PBMCs. The CDR3 sequence is CASSSREAVTDTQYF. CDR3 nucleotide sequence: TGTGCCAGCAGCTCAAGGGAGGCCGTCACAGATACGCAGTATTTT.